This note documents a single T cell receptor (beta chain) sequence. Individuals aged 18 to 89 years were recruited from roughly 22 US areas. Germline CDR1 is SGHRS and CDR2 is YFSETQ. The CDR3 is 15 residues long. V lost 3 bases to trimming and J lost 2 bases; unmatched junction nucleotides: 7. Some clones are missing from TCRdb's copy, which holds only in-frame ones; the method was immunoSEQ multiplex PCR. Of about 63,000 clones in the sample, about 82% are singletons; the top ten hold around 4%. This record belongs to a study of blood T cell repertoires in COVID-19. Input material: PBMCs or T cells enriched from blood (not recorded which). V is TRBV5-1 and J is TRBJ1-2, with 7 bases aligning to TRBD1. The origin of this receptor is a woman aged 40 to 50 with acute COVID-19. The DNA for the CDR3 is TGCGCCAGCAGCTACGGGGACAGACCAAACTATGGCTACACCTTC. It is translated as CASSYGDRPNYGYTF.